The TCR beta chain described here comes from a study of vaccination and CD4 T cells after COVID-19. This CDR3 spans 15 amino acids. V lost 0 bases and J lost 7, with 13 bases in between. Germline CDR1 is LNHNV and CDR2 is YYDKDF (reference sequence). As to treatment: roughly nine-day PBMC culture with coronavirus spike peptide pools or control peptides (ViraFEST assay). CD4+ T-cell collection from the unexposed donor predated the COVID-19 pandemic (2011-2018). An Oncomine TCR Beta short-read assay was used to sequence the DNA from cultured CD4+ T cells. The template was genomic DNA from cultured CD4+ T cells. TCRdb recomputed calls from the PCR reads with MiXCR, one row per CDR3 protein. This sample has roughly 11,000 distinct CDR3 sequences, with more than 25% found just once. This clonotype was found a few times. The antigen remains unidentified.

The J gene is TRBJ2-1, the V gene TRBV15; a possible D gene is TRBD2 (5 bases). The TCR sequence derives from a human donor in good health. Sequenced sample: CD4+ T cells from blood, cultured in vitro. The CDR3 DNA reads TGTGCCACCAGCAGAGATCCCGGAGGCCCGAATGAGCAGTTCTTC. It is translated as CATSRDPGGPNEQFF.